This T cell receptor beta chain was captured in a study of blood T cell repertoires in COVID-19. About the research overall: Whether acute or convalescent, the COVID-19 samples came from the United States, Italy and Spain. PBMCs, B-cell-depleted T cells, or T cells were the source of the cDNA or gDNA that made up the material.

The CDR3 has 16 amino acids. V gave up 0 bases and J gave up 5 bases, with 14 bases separating them. Germline V gives CDR1 LNHDA, CDR2 SQIVND (reference sequence). In the original processing: Amplifying reference gene primers gave estimates of nucleated cell counts. Method: immunoSEQ multiplex PCR; TCRdb's copy keeps in-frame clones and lacks some. That table furnishes V, J and clone size, whereas the DNA furnished D and trimming. The sample consists of 140,000 to 150,000 clones, 88% of them appearing once. The chain carries TRBV19 and TRBJ2-1, with a weak D call TRBD2 (6 bases). Sequencing was done on a sample of peripheral blood. The TCR sequence derives from a woman in her forties or fifties with acute or convalescent COVID-19. The CDR3 DNA follows: TGTGCCAGTAGTATAGATCGGGGGACTCCTCACAATGAGCAGTTCTTC. Amino acid sequence: CASSIDRGTPHNEQFF. The whole variable domain, filled in from reference TRBV19 and TRBJ2-1, reads DGGITQSPKYLFRKEGQNVTLSCEQNLNHDAMYWYRQDPGQGLRLIYYSQIVNDFQKGDIAEGYSVSREKKESFPLTVTSAQKNPTAFYLCASSIDRGTPHNEQFFGPGTRLTVL.